The following is a TCR beta chain sequence with its context. Its antigen is currently not known. Qualities for individual bases were not recorded, and no much larger clone is one base off. This specimen belongs to a study of blood T cell repertoires in COVID-19 (TCRdb year 2020). About the full investigation: Collaborator samples came from the United States, Italy and Spain and covered acute and convalescent phases of COVID-19. The material from the prospective study consisted of cDNA or gDNA derived from T cells, B-cell-depleted T cells, or PBMCs. Subjects who had been exposed to COVID-19, were actively infected with it, or had recovered from it provided the deeply sampled blood TCRbeta repertoires that made up the dataset. The repertoires were released in a freely available public database intended as a resource for research on the immune response to SARS-CoV-2. Samples came from the ongoing ImmuneRACE study (first 160 participants) plus 1,254 subjects from 6 global collaborators. The sample metadata nearly always contained a de-identified subject ID, COVID-19 status, age in years and sex. Where available, HLA class I and class II types were taken from metadata supplied by the sample provider and were not determined by assay-based typing.

CDR1 and CDR2, looked up from the germline V gene, are MNHEY and SVGAGI. Trimming takes 3 bases from V and 8 bases from J, and the germline ends sit 16 bases apart. Counted from cysteine to phenylalanine, this CDR3 has 14 amino acids. CDR3 DNA is the only sequence kept; it has 42 bases, read in frame from the first base. Participants in the prospective study were aged roughly 18 to 89 years, lived in 24 United States geographic areas, and enrolled through a virtual design. In the prospective study, participants were assigned to cohorts based on the clinical history participants reported in a screening survey and a study questionnaire. ImmuneRACE Cohort 3 recovered participants were defined by two consecutive negative NP/OP PCR tests, healthcare professional clearance, or symptom resolution. In the prospective study, whole blood, serum and a nasopharyngeal or oropharyngeal swab were collected from each participant by mobile phlebotomists. Additional blood draws and questionnaires over an approximately 2-month period could optionally be provided by prospective study participants. Before DNA extraction, blood samples from the prospective study were shipped at room temperature or frozen.

Broad study findings and their caveats: Clinical and demographic metadata were provided uncurated, with the amount varying by source and participant.

The immunoSEQ Assay, a bias-controlled multiplex PCR, was used to amplify TCRbeta CDR3 regions from genomic DNA. Concerning the study's data processing: The number of nucleated cells in each sample was estimated by amplification of reference gene primers within the assay. To quantify the absolute abundance of each unique TCRbeta CDR3 rearrangement, sequence reads were collapsed and filtered. For each sample, productive Simpson clonality was calculated as the square root of Simpson's diversity index across productive rearrangements. TCRdb took this table from immuneACCESS and kept in-frame rearrangements with V and J called. Such tables lack part of the clones; where checked against another copy, unresolved V genes explain under half of the gap, and the rest is unexplained. V, J and clone size were drawn from that table, and D and trimming were deduced from the DNA. Within this sample are around 240,000 clones, with about 83% of them counted one time only. The ten largest make up around 2.1% of the sample.

Sequencing input: PBMCs or T cells enriched from blood (not recorded which). The chain is assembled from TRBV6-5 and TRBJ1-2; possibly the D gene is TRBD1, per 6 matching bases. The receptor's source is a woman aged 45-65 years who had recovered from COVID-19. CDR3 loop: CASSYSRTEIGYTF. The sequenced DNA is TGTGCCAGCAGTTATTCCAGGACAGAAATCGGCTACACCTTC.